The 7 T cell receptor beta chains given below trace back to one sample, sequenced in a study of OX40 agonist ivuxolimab in advanced cancers. Assay: immunoSEQ multiplex PCR; the TCRdb copy retains only in-frame clones and omits some. Among 25,000 to 35,000 clones listed, 65% to 85% were seen once. Source: CD4+ or CD8+ T cells sorted from blood, taken in a trial of the OX40 agonist ivuxolimab. Source of these receptors: an adult with an advanced solid tumor such as melanoma, head and neck, liver or kidney cancer.

V usage is TRBV28 and J usage is TRBJ2-5; 11 positions match TRBD2. Germline-derived CDR1 and CDR2 are MDHEN and SYDVKM. The junction had 9 bases not matched to a gene; V was cut back by 5 bases and J by 4 bases. The CDR3 loop spans 16 amino acids. CDR3 coding DNA: TGTGCCAGCAGTCCCTTACTAGCGGGAGTTGGAGAGACCCAGTACTTC. Translated: CASSPLLAGVGETQYF.

This clone was observed once. A junction boundary mismatches the germline segment, possibly from a read error. Other DNA sequences in the sample encode the same CDR3. The rearrangement joins TRBV7-3 to TRBJ2-7; D possibly matches TRBD1 or TRBD2 (5 bases each). This CDR3 comprises 13 residues. Germline CDR1 reads SGHTA; CDR2 reads FQGTGA. The CDR3 here is CASSLTEGYEQYF. DNA for the CDR3: TGTGCCAGCAGCCTAACCGAGGGGTACGAGCAGTACTTC.

The V and J genes are TRBV11-3 and TRBJ1-1, with a tentative D call TRBD1 (5 bases). The CDR3 loop spans 13 amino acids. Germline-derived CDR1 and CDR2 are SGHNT and YENEEA. Trimming removed 3 bases at V and 6 bases at J, with 11 bases between. The CDR3 loop is CASSFGHRAEAFF. The CDR3 DNA reads TGTGCCAGCAGCTTCGGACACCGGGCTGAAGCTTTCTTT.

The chain uses TRBV7-9 and TRBJ2-3; the match to TRBD1 covers 7 bases. The CDR3 covers 14 residues. The ends lost 5 bases at V and 4 bases at J; junction bases unmatched: 6. CDR1 SEHNR and CDR2 FQNEAQ come from the germline V gene (reference sequence). This CDR3 is CASSVTGAPDTQYF. The CDR3 DNA reads as TGTGCCAGCAGCGTAACAGGGGCCCCAGATACGCAGTATTTT.

With respect to this clone: Other nucleotide sequences in the sample specify the same CDR3. The rearrangement uses TRBV29-1 and TRBJ2-5, with D unclear. The germline V gene has CDR1 SQVTM and CDR2 ANQGSEA. This CDR3 contains 13 residues. The CDR3 loop reads CSASNGVGETQYF. The CDR3 DNA reads as TGCAGTGCCTCAAATGGGGTCGGCGAGACCCAGTACTTC.

The rearrangement joins TRBV15 to TRBJ2-3, with 7 bases identical to TRBD2. The germline CDR1 and CDR2 sequences are LNHNV and YYDKDF (reference sequence). CDR3 length: 16 residues. Trimming removed 3 bases from V and 5 bases from J; junction bases left unmatched: 11. The CDR3 region is CATSSGVGREKDTQYF. CDR3 in DNA: TGTGCCACCAGCAGCGGTGTGGGGAGGGAGAAAGATACGCAGTATTTT.

This chain uses TRBV6-5 with TRBJ1-2, with unresolved D. Germline values: CDR1 MNHEY, CDR2 SVGAGI. This CDR3 has 15 residues. Trimming pared 5 bases from V and 0 bases from J, leaving 13 bases between. DNA of the CDR3: TGTGCCAGCAGTGTAGGGCGGAAGACTAACTATGGCTACACCTTC. Protein product: CASSVGRKTNYGYTF.